This TCR beta chain was obtained from a study of PD-1 blockade in classical Hodgkin lymphoma. Each patient relapsed following autologous stem cell transplantation, and prior brentuximab vedotin exposure differed. The best responses consisted of complete response, partial response or progressive disease. Study-wide results and caveats: Before treatment, TCR diversity in newly diagnosed patients was reportedly lower than in healthy donors. A significant rise in TCR diversity was seen by C4D1 for CD4+ cells but not for CD8+ cells.

This table comes from immunoSEQ multiplex PCR, and its TCRdb copy is limited to in-frame clones, with some not included. The table includes 84,000 or so clones, about 93% detected once. The CDR3 totals 16 residues. Germline V gene sequence: CDR1 KGHSH, CDR2 LQKENI. V shed 3 bases and J shed 1 base, with 13 bases lying between them. Notes on this clone: No antigen is known for it.

The TCR was taken from a human donor with classical Hodgkin lymphoma. V gene TRBV18 combines with J gene TRBJ1-5, with D possibly being TRBD1 (6 bases). Sample: peripheral blood mononuclear cells (PBMCs), taken before the second cycle of nivolumab. The CDR3 sequence is CASSPAGAVSNQPQHF. The CDR3 bases are TGTGCCAGCTCACCGGCGGGGGCGGTAAGCAATCAGCCCCAGCATTTT.